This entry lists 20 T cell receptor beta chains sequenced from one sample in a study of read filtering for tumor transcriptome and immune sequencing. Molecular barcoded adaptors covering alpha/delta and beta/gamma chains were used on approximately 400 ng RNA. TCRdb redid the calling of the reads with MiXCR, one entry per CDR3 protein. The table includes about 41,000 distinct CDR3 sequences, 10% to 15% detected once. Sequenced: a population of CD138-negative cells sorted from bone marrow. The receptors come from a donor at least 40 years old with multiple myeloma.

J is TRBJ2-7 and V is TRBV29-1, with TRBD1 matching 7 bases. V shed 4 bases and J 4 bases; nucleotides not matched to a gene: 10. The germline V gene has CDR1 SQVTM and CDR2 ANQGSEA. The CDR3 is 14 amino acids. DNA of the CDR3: TGCAGCGTTGTTGAACAGGGGACCGGGTACGAGCAGTACTTC. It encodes CSVVEQGTGYEQYF.

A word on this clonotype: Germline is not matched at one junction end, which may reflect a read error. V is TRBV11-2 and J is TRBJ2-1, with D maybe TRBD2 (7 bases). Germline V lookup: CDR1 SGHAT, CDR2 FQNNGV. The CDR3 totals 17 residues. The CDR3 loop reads CASSLVGGAGLYNEQFF. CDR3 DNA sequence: TGTGCCAGCAGCTTAGTAGGGGGAGCGGGACTATACAATGAGCAGTTCTTT.

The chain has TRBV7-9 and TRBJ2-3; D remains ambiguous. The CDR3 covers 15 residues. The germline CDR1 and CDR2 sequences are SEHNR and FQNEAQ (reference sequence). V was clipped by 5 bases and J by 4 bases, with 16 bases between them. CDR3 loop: CASSPQTTLSDTQYF. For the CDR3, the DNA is TGTGCCAGCAGCCCCCAAACGACCCTTTCAGATACGCAGTATTTT.

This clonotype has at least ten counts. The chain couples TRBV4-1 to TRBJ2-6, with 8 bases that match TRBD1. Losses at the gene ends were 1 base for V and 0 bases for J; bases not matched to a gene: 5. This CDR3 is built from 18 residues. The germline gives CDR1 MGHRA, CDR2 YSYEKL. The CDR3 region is CASSQATGVGSGANVLTF. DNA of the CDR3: TGCGCCAGCAGCCAAGCGACAGGGGTGGGCTCTGGGGCCAACGTCCTGACTTTC.

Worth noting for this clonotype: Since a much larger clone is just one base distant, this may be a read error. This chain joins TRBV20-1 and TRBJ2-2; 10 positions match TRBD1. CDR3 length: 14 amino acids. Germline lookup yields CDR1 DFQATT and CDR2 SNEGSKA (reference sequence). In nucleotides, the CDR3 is TGCTGTGCTATTGGGACAGGGGCTAGCGGGGAGCTGTTTTTT. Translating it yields CCAIGTGASGELFF.

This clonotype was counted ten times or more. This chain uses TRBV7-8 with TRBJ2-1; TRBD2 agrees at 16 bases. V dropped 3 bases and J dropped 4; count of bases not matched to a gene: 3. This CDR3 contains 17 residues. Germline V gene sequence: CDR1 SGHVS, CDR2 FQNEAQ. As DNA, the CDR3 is TGTGCCAGCAGCTTCGGGACTAGCGGGAGGGCTTACAATGAGCAGTTCTTC. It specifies CASSFGTSGRAYNEQFF.

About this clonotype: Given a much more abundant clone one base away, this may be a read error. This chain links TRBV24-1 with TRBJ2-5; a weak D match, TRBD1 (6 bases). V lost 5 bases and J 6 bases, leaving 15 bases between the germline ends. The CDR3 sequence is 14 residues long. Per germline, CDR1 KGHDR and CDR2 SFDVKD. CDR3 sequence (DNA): TGTGCCACCAGTGGTACAGGGCGAGGGAAGACCCAGTACTTC. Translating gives CATSGTGRGKTQYF.

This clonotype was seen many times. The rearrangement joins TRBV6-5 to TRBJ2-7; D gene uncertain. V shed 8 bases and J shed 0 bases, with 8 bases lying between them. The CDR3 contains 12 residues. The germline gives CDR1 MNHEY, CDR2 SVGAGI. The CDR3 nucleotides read TGTGCCAGCCGGTCCATCTCCTACGAGCAGTACTTC. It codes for CASRSISYEQYF.

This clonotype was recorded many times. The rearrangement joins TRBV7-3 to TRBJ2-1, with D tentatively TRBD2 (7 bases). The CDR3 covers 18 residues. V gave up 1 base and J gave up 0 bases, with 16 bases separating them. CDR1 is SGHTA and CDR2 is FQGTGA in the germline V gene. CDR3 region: CASSLNGGPQSSYNEQFF. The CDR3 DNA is TGTGCCAGCAGCTTAAACGGGGGGCCTCAGAGCTCCTACAATGAGCAGTTCTTC.

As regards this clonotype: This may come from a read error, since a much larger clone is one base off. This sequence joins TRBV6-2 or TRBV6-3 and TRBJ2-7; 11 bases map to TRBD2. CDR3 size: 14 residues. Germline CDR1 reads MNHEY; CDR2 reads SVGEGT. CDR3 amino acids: CAGSYVGLAGEQYF. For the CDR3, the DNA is TGTGCCGGCAGTTACGTCGGACTAGCGGGCGAGCAGTACTTC.

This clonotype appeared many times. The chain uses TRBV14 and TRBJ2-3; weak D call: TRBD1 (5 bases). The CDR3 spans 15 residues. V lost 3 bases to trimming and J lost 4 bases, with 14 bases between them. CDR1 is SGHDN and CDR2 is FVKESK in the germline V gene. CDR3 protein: CASSQSQGRPDTQYF. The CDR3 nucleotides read TGTGCCAGCAGCCAGTCGCAGGGTCGTCCAGATACGCAGTATTTT.

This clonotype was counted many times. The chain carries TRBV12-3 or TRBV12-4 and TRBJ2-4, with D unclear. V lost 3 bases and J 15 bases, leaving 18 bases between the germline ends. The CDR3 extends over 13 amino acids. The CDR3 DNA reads TGTGCCAGCAGTTTGAGTAGGGCTCAGGTTGGGTACTTC. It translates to CASSLSRAQVGYF.

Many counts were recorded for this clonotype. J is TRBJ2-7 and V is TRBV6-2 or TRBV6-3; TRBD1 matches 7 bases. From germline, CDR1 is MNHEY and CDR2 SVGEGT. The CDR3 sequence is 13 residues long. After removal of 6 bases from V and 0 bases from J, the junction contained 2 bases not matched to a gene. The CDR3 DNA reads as TGTGCCAGCAGACGGGACAGCTCCTACGAGCAGTACTTC. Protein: CASRRDSSYEQYF.

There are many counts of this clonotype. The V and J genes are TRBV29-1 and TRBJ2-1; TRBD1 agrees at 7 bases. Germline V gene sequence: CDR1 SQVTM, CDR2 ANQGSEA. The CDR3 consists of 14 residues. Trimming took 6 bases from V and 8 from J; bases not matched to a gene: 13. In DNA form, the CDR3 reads TGCAGCGTAGGTCGGGTCGGCCAGGGGGATGAGCAGTTCTTC. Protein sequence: CSVGRVGQGDEQFF.

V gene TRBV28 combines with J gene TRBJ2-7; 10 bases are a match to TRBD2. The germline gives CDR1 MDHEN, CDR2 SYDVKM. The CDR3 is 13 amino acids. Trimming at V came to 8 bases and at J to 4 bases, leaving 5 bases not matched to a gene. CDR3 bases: TGTGCCAGCCGCCCTAGCGGGAGTTACGAGCAGTACTTC. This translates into CASRPSGSYEQYF.

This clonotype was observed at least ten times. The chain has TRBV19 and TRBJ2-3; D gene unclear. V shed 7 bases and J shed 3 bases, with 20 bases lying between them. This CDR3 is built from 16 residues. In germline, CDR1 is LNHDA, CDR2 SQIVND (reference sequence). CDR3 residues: CASTYRATTATDTQYF. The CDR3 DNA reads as TGTGCCAGTACCTATAGGGCAACCACTGCGACAGATACGCAGTATTTT.

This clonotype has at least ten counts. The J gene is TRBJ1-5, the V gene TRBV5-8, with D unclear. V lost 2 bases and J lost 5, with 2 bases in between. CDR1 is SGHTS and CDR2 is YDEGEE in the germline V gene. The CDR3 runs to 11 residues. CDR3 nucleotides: TGTGCCAGCAGCTTTTATCAGCCCCAGCATTTT. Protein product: CASSFYQPQHF.

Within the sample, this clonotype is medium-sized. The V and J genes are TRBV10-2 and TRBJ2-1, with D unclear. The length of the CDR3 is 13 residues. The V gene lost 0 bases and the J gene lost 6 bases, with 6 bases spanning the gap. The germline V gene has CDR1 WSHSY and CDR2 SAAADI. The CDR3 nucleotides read TGCGCCAGCAGTGAGTCACCCCTCAATGAGCAGTTCTTC. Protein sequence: CASSESPLNEQFF.

CDR3 bases: TGTGCCGGCATCATTGGAGGGGAGGCGAGGTATAATGAGCAGTTCTTC. Translation gives CAGIIGGEARYNEQFF. The chain employs TRBV28 and TRBJ2-1; D may be TRBD2 (6 bases). CDR3 length: 16 amino acids. CDR1 is MDHEN, CDR2 SYDVKM, per germline. Trimming stripped 11 bases from V and 7 bases from J, with 27 bases between.

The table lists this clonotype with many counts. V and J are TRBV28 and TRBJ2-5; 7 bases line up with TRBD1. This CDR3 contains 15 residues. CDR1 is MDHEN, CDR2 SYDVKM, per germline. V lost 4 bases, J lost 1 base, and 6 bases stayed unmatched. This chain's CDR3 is CASSSPTGSQETQYF. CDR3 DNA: TGTGCCAGCAGTTCTCCGACAGGGTCCCAAGAGACCCAGTACTTC.